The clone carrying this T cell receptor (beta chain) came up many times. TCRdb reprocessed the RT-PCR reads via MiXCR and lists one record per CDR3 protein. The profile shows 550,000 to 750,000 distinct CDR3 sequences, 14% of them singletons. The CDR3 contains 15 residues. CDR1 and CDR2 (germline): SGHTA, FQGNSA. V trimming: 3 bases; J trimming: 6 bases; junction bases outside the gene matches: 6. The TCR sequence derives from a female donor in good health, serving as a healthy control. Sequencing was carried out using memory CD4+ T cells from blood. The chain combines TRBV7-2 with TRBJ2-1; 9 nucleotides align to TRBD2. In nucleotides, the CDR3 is TGTGCCAGCAGCTTTAGCGGGAGCTGGGGCAATGAGCAGTTCTTC. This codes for CASSFSGSWGNEQFF.